Below, one TCR beta chain is given with its context. This clone was observed a single time. Its antigen is currently not known. Base qualities were left out, and no much larger clone turns up one base away. TCRbeta CDR3 regions were amplified from genomic DNA using the immunoSEQ Assay, a bias-controlled multiplex PCR. On the study's bioinformatics: Nucleated cell counts per sample were estimated from amplification of reference gene primers within the assay. Sequence reads were collapsed and filtered to measure the absolute abundance of every unique TCRbeta CDR3 rearrangement. For each sample, productive Simpson clonality was calculated by taking the square root of Simpson's diversity index across productive rearrangements. Entries here come from immuneACCESS through TCRdb and include only in-frame sequences with V and J called. Some clones fail to appear in such tables; in the studies checked, an unresolved V gene covers under half of the shortfall, and the cause of the remainder is unknown. The V and J calls and clone size were taken over from that table, and D and trimming were inferred from the DNA. The table for this sample lists under 200,000 clones; roughly four fifths of them were counted only once. 2.6% of the sample lies in the top ten.

The sample belongs to a study of blood T cell repertoires in COVID-19 (dated by TCRdb to 2020 to 2022). About the study as a whole: Collaborator samples came from the United States, Italy and Spain and covered acute and convalescent phases of COVID-19. Where available, HLA class I and class II types were taken from metadata supplied by the sample provider and were not determined by assay-based typing. The prospective study material was composed of cDNA or gDNA derived from T cells, B-cell-depleted T cells, or PBMCs. The samples were drawn from two sources: the first 160 participants of the ongoing ImmuneRACE study, and over 950 subjects contributed by 6 global collaborators. Nearly every sample came with metadata listing a de-identified subject ID, COVID-19 status, age in years and sex. Subjects who had been exposed to COVID-19, were actively infected with it, or had recovered from it provided the deeply sampled blood TCRbeta repertoires that made up the dataset. The repertoires were made available in a free public database intended to serve as a resource for research on the immune response to SARS-CoV-2.

Whole blood was collected in K2EDTA tubes by collaborating institutions according to the institutions' own protocols. For TCRbeta analysis, collaborator samples were shipped as frozen whole blood, as isolated PBMCs, or as DNA extracted from either sample type. The germline ends are 12 bases apart after V is trimmed by 3 bases and J by 2 bases. Taken from cysteine to phenylalanine, the CDR3 has 15 residues. Here the CDR3 DNA is all that survives: 45 bases in frame from base 1. For CDR1 and CDR2, the germline V gene lists KGHSH and LQKENI. Broader findings and caveats from the paper: How much clinical and demographic metadata was included differed by source and by participant, and the metadata was provided uncurated.

The clonotype comes from a human donor with acute or convalescent COVID-19. The donor label of this sample is uncertain. The sequence joins TRBV18 to TRBJ2-3; there is no confident call for the D gene. Sequencing was carried out using peripheral blood. This receptor carries the CDR3 CASSPVRTATDTQYF. The nucleotides are TGTGCCAGCTCACCGGTTAGAACCGCCACAGATACGCAGTATTTT.